This is a list of T cell receptor beta chains from one sample in a study of a mutant IDH1 vaccine in newly diagnosed glioma. For these receptors, no antigen is known. Profiling relied on immunoSEQ multiplex PCR, and the TCRdb table lists in-frame clones only, not all of them. The table shows roughly 60,000 clones, with approximately 80% occurring only once. The sample was PBMCs, taken from a glioma patient whose treatment included an IDH1 peptide vaccine. Every receptor here comes from a man aged 35 to 55 with glioma. Both conserved end residues are part of each CDR3. D genes are given only for firm matches. Clone size appears in some rows only: once, few, many, or a class for an expanded clone.

V,size,J,length,D,CDR3,DNA
TRBV4-2,.,TRBJ2-1,17,TRBD2,CASSQKIGGALYNEQFF,TGTGCCAGCAGCCAAAAAATCGGGGGGGCACTCTACAATGAGCAGTTCTTC
TRBV5-4,.,TRBJ2-5,16,.,CASSSQTQGGEETQYF,TGTGCCAGCAGCTCGCAGACCCAGGGGGGGGAAGAGACCCAGTACTTC
TRBV4-1,few,TRBJ1-1,15,TRBD1,CASSRDRLGNTEAFF,TGCGCCAGCAGCCGGGACAGGCTGGGGAACACTGAAGCTTTCTTT
TRBV11-2,.,TRBJ2-5,14,TRBD1,CASSWRTGEETQYF,TGTGCCAGCAGCTGGCGGACAGGGGAAGAGACCCAGTACTTC
TRBV19,.,TRBJ1-2,13,.,CASSIASNYGYTF,TGTGCCAGTAGTATCGCGTCCAACTATGGCTACACCTTC
TRBV6-5,.,TRBJ1-5,14,TRBD1,CASSYGTGDQPQHF,TGTGCCAGCAGTTACGGGACAGGTGATCAGCCCCAGCATTTT
TRBV21-1,.,TRBJ2-1,16,.,CASSNRVSGSYNEQFF,TGTGCCAGCAGCAACCGGGTTAGCGGCTCCTACAATGAGCAGTTCTTC
TRBV14,few,TRBJ2-7,13,.,CASSPGFPYEQYF,TGTGCCAGCAGCCCCGGGTTCCCCTACGAGCAGTACTTC
TRBV18,.,TRBJ2-3,13,.,CASSPLEADTQYF,TGTGCCAGCTCACCTTTGGAGGCAGATACGCAGTATTTT
TRBV30,.,TRBJ2-5,15,TRBD2,CAWRRTSGGQETQYF,TGTGCCTGGAGAAGGACTAGCGGGGGACAAGAGACCCAGTACTTC
TRBV13,.,TRBJ1-1,14,.,CASSLEGLGTEAFF,TGTGCCAGCAGCTTAGAGGGCCTGGGCACTGAAGCTTTCTTT
TRBV27,.,TRBJ2-3,17,.,CASSLPGGRGRTDTQYF,TGTGCCAGCAGTTTACCCGGGGGCCGGGGGCGCACAGATACGCAGTATTTT
TRBV2,.,TRBJ1-5,13,.,CASSEEGRQPQHF,TGTGCCAGCAGTGAAGAGGGTAGGCAGCCCCAGCATTTT
TRBV11-2,.,TRBJ2-4,14,.,CASISGLAKNIQYF,TGTGCCAGCATTTCGGGTTTAGCCAAAAACATTCAGTACTTC
TRBV2,.,TRBJ1-1,14,.,CASSAVAVNTEAFF,TGTGCCAGCAGTGCAGTGGCAGTGAACACTGAAGCTTTCTTT
TRBV13,.,TRBJ2-3,15,TRBD1,CASSRDRGDTDTQYF,TGTGCCAGCTCCCGGGACAGGGGGGACACAGATACGCAGTATTTT
TRBV5-4,.,TRBJ1-1,15,.,CASSSKGLSNTEAFF,TGTGCCAGCAGCTCGAAGGGACTTTCGAACACTGAAGCTTTCTTT
TRBV5-1,.,TRBJ2-4,20,TRBD2,CASSLAGLAGEPVAVNIQYF,TGCGCCAGCAGCTTGGCGGGACTAGCGGGGGAACCAGTCGCGGTAAACATTCAGTACTTC
TRBV11-2,.,TRBJ2-3,16,.,CASSLGSSTSTDTQYF,TGTGCCAGCAGCTTAGGATCCTCGACTAGCACAGATACGCAGTATTTT
TRBV6-1,.,TRBJ2-2,14,.,CASSRDFDTGELFF,TGTGCCAGCAGTCGGGACTTTGACACCGGGGAGCTGTTTTTT
TRBV30,.,TRBJ2-5,10,.,CAWSGETQYF,TGTGCCTGGAGTGGAGAGACCCAGTACTTC
TRBV7-2,.,TRBJ1-1,15,.,CASSLSWGRNTEAFF,TGTGCCAGCAGCTTAAGTTGGGGCAGGAACACTGAAGCTTTCTTT
TRBV6-5,.,TRBJ1-1,12,.,CASRGRVTEAFF,TGTGCCAGCAGGGGCAGGGTCACTGAAGCTTTCTTT
TRBV20-1,few,TRBJ2-7,9,TRBD2,CSASSGHYF,TGCAGTGCTAGTAGCGGGCACTACTTC